One and the same sample provided the 12 T cell receptor beta chains below, sequenced in a study of Ad26.COV2.S vaccination and SARS-CoV-2 variants. Here immunoSEQ multiplex PCR was the method, and the copy in TCRdb shows in-frame clones only, minus some. The table has approximately 340,000 clones, approximately 84% seen once. Treatment defined: some 19 received Ad26.COV2.S at low or high dose, single or two shots; 5 received placebo; per-sample allocation not given. Sampling was performed 63 days after the first vaccine or placebo injection. This sample comprised peripheral blood, obtained in a trial of Ad26.COV2.S vaccine versus placebo. These receptors all stem from a person between 18 and 65 years old who received the Ad26.COV2.S COVID-19 vaccine or a placebo.

V and J are TRBV7-9 and TRBJ1-2; 8 bases fit TRBD1. Trimming at V came to 5 bases and at J to 7 bases, leaving 12 bases not matched to a gene. This CDR3 region has 15 residues. The germline V gene encodes CDR1 SEHNR and CDR2 FQNEAQ (reference sequence). The CDR3 loop is CASSAGQGSQTGYTF. The CDR3 coding sequence is TGTGCCAGCAGCGCCGGACAGGGCTCTCAGACTGGCTACACCTTC. Filled out from reference TRBV7-9 and TRBJ1-2, the complete variable domain reads DTGVSQNPRHKITKRGQNVTFRCDPISEHNRLYWYRQTLGQGPEFLTYFQNEAQLEKSRLLSDRFSAERPKGSFSTLEIQRTEQGDSAMYLCASSAGQGSQTGYTFGSGTRLTVV.

In this sample, this clone turned up many times. The J gene is TRBJ2-1, the V gene TRBV20-1; 8 nucleotides agree with TRBD2. The germline V gene encodes CDR1 DFQATT and CDR2 SNEGSKA (reference sequence). CDR3 length: 14 residues. Trimming removed 3 bases from V and 9 bases from J; junction bases left unmatched: 10. The CDR3 DNA follows: TGCAGTGCTAGTATTAGCGGGGAGGTCGGTGAGCAGTTCTTC. Residues: CSASISGEVGEQFF.

The chain carries TRBV4-3 and TRBJ2-7; either TRBD1 or TRBD2 may supply D (6 bases each). CDR3 length: 13 residues. Trimming pared 5 bases from V and 6 bases from J, leaving 14 bases between. CDR1 and CDR2 from the germline V gene are LGHNA and YSLEER. The CDR3, as DNA: TGCGCCAGCAGCTATTTTAGGGGGGCCGAGCAGTACTTC. This sequence encodes CASSYFRGAEQYF.

The chain uses TRBV19 and TRBJ1-5; no definite D call. The germline CDR1 and CDR2 sequences are LNHDA and SQIVND (reference sequence). This CDR3 is 13 amino acids long. Trimming took 3 bases from V and 4 from J, leaving 7 bases between them. The CDR3 DNA reads as TGTGCCAGTAGTATTCTCCGGAATCAGCCCCAGCATTTT. The encoded protein is CASSILRNQPQHF.

This clone has more than one count but fewer than ten. The chain recombines TRBV28 with TRBJ2-7; 10 positions match TRBD2. Germline lookup yields CDR1 MDHEN and CDR2 SYDVKM. Trimming cost V 8 bases and J 4 bases; bases outside gene matches: 5. The length of the CDR3 is 13 residues. For the CDR3, the DNA is TGTGCCAGCTTAGCGGGAGGAGTGTACGAGCAGTACTTC. The encoded protein is CASLAGGVYEQYF. Full variable domain (rest looked up from reference TRBV28 and TRBJ2-7): DVKVTQSSRYLVKRTGEKVFLECVQDMDHENMFWYRQDPGLGLRLIYFSYDVKMKEKGDIPEGYSVSREKKERFSLILESASTNQTSMYLCASLAGGVYEQYFGPGTRLTVT.

This clone was found once. The chain combines TRBV30 with TRBJ2-4; TRBD2 might be the D (5 bases). The V gene's germline CDR1 is GTSNPN and CDR2 SVGIG (reference sequence). This CDR3 is built from 12 residues. Trimming cost V 1 base and J 9 bases, with 10 bases left between them. CDR3 nucleotide sequence: TGTGCCTGGAGTGGGACTCAAGGCATTCAGTACTTC. This codes for CAWSGTQGIQYF.

The V call is TRBV6-6, the J call TRBJ2-5; D unresolved. Looked up from germline, CDR1 is MNHNY and CDR2 is SVGAGI (reference sequence). There are 11 residues in the CDR3. Deletions cut 6 bases from V and 2 bases from J, with 4 bases between. CDR3 coding DNA: TGTGCCAGCAGGGGTCAAGAGACCCAGTACTTC. Translation gives CASRGQETQYF.

The chain uses TRBV5-1 and TRBJ2-7; D may be TRBD2 (6 bases). From germline, CDR1 is SGHRS and CDR2 YFSETQ. V lost 4 bases and J 6 bases, leaving 23 bases between the germline ends. This CDR3 has 16 amino acids. The CDR3: CASSQDPLAITTEQYF. The CDR3 nucleotides are TGCGCCAGCAGCCAAGACCCTCTAGCGATCACAACCGAGCAGTACTTC.

The CDR3 loop reads CASSQGLAGGTYEQYF. DNA for the CDR3: TGCGCCAGCAGCCAAGGGCTAGCGGGAGGAACCTACGAGCAGTACTTC. The chain employs TRBV4-1 and TRBJ2-7, with TRBD2 matching over 11 bases. Unmatched junction bases numbered 4, after V lost 1 base and J lost 2 bases. The CDR3 consists of 16 residues. Germline CDR1 reads MGHRA; CDR2 reads YSYEKL.

This clone has more than one count but fewer than ten. This sequence joins TRBV7-2 and TRBJ1-2; D remains unclear. The V gene lost 3 bases and the J gene lost 2 bases, with 10 bases spanning the gap. Germline CDR1 and CDR2: SGHTA and FQGNSA. The CDR3 runs 14 residues. The CDR3 DNA is TGTGCCAGCAGCTTCTCCCGGAGAAACTATGGCTACACCTTC. Protein sequence: CASSFSRRNYGYTF.

This chain uses TRBV5-4 with TRBJ1-2, with no clear D. Trimming took 6 bases from V and 0 from J, leaving 15 bases between them. From germline, CDR1 is SGHNT and CDR2 YYREEE (reference sequence). The CDR3 is made up of 15 amino acids. CDR3 sequence reads: CASTPRQQANYGYTF. DNA for the CDR3: TGTGCCAGCACCCCCCGCCAACAAGCTAACTATGGCTACACCTTC.

CDR3 sequence (DNA): TGTGCCAGCAGCTTACAACAGGGCTACGAGCAGTACTTC. Its protein product is CASSLQQGYEQYF. The chain is built from TRBV7-2 and TRBJ2-7; weak D call: TRBD1 (6 bases). V dropped 2 bases and J dropped 3 bases, with 8 bases sitting between them. CDR3 length: 13 amino acids. Germline lookup yields CDR1 SGHTA and CDR2 FQGNSA.